This passage covers 22 T cell receptor beta chains from one sample sequenced in a study of blood T cell repertoires in COVID-19. Sequenced by immunoSEQ multiplex PCR; TCRdb stores in-frame clones only, minus some. The sample records 40,000 to 45,000 clones, under 80% being singletons. Sequenced input: peripheral blood. All receptors come from an elderly man with acute or convalescent COVID-19.

The chain recombines TRBV29-1 with TRBJ2-5, with 7 bases fitting TRBD1. Trimming cost V 7 bases and J 2 bases; bases outside gene matches: 4. This CDR3 is 12 amino acids long. The germline V gene encodes CDR1 SQVTM and CDR2 ANQGSEA. CDR3 nucleotides: TGCAGCGGCCGGACAGGTCAAGAGACCCAGTACTTC. It yields the protein CSGRTGQETQYF.

This clone occurred once. The junction and the germline gene differ at one end; a read error may be behind it. The V and J genes are TRBV7-9 and TRBJ2-1; D is perhaps TRBD2 (5 bases). Germline CDR1 and CDR2: SEHNR and FQNEAQ (reference sequence). The CDR3 is 11 amino acids. CDR3 protein: CASSLGGPPVF. The CDR3 coding sequence is TGTGCCAGCAGCTTAGGCGGGCCACCTGTCTTC.

This clone came up a few times. Sequence at one end of the junction differs from germline and may be a read error. V gene TRBV7-8 combines with J gene TRBJ2-5, with TRBD2 matching 10 bases. This CDR3 contains 14 residues. The germline V gene has CDR1 SGHVS and CDR2 FQNEAQ. CDR3 protein: CASSPFRASGGRNF. CDR3 DNA: TGTGCCAGCAGCCCGTTTCGGGCTAGCGGGGGCCGTAACTTC.

The CDR3 DNA reads TGTGCCAGCAGTGAAATTCTGTATAACTATGGCTACACCTTC. It codes for CASSEILYNYGYTF. The rearrangement joins TRBV6-1 to TRBJ1-2; no reliable D call. The ends were cut back, 2 bases at V and 1 base at J, with 8 bases in the middle. Germline V gene data show CDR1 as MNHNS and CDR2 as SASEGT. This CDR3 is built from 14 residues.

The V and J genes are TRBV7-9 and TRBJ2-2; 10 nucleotides match TRBD2. The V segment lost 2 bases and the J segment 6 bases; nucleotides outside the gene matches: 6. The V gene's germline CDR1 is SEHNR and CDR2 FQNEAQ (reference sequence). This CDR3 is 16 amino acids long. The chain's CDR3 is CASSLYELAGPGELFF. CDR3 bases: TGTGCCAGCAGCTTATACGAACTAGCGGGACCCGGGGAGCTGTTTTTT.

The table lists this clone with many counts. The chain uses TRBV28 and TRBJ1-3; 7 positions agree with TRBD1. Germline V gene lookup returns CDR1 MDHEN and CDR2 SYDVKM. The CDR3 spans 14 residues. V shed 2 bases, J shed 2 bases, and the junction held 0 bases outside the gene matches. CDR3 in DNA: TGTGCCAGCAGTTTACAGGGGGCTGGAAACACCATATATTTT. Translating gives CASSLQGAGNTIYF.

V gene TRBV9 combines with J gene TRBJ2-2; the D gene is possibly TRBD1 (6 bases). Germline values: CDR1 SGDLS, CDR2 YYNGEE. Trimming took 4 bases from V and 6 from J, leaving 16 bases between them. The CDR3 consists of 15 residues. In DNA, the CDR3 is TGTGCCAGCAGCTTACAGCAGGGGCAGGCCGGGGAGCTGTTTTTT. This codes for CASSLQQGQAGELFF.

The chain has TRBV7-9 and TRBJ2-5; possible D gene TRBD1, 6 bases. This CDR3 is 12 amino acids long. The germline CDR1 and CDR2 sequences are SEHNR and FQNEAQ (reference sequence). V was clipped by 5 bases and J by 9 bases, with 13 bases between them. CDR3 in amino acids: CASSPTGQAQYF. DNA of the CDR3: TGTGCCAGCAGCCCGACAGGCCAGGCCCAGTACTTC.

This rearrangement joins TRBV10-1 to TRBJ2-1; 8 bases are shared with TRBD1. The CDR3 runs 15 residues. With 4 bases clipped from V and 4 bases from J, the junction kept 6 bases outside the gene matches. The germline V gene encodes CDR1 WNHNN and CDR2 SYGVQD (reference sequence). CDR3 coding DNA: TGCGCCAGCAGTGCAAGAACAGGGGGTTACAATGAGCAGTTCTTC. Its translation is CASSARTGGYNEQFF.

This clone came up once. The chain uses TRBV24-1 and TRBJ2-3; weak D call: TRBD2 (5 bases). The CDR3 runs 11 residues. CDR1 and CDR2 from the germline V gene are KGHDR and SFDVKD. Trimming removed 5 bases from V and 6 bases from J, with 5 bases in between. The CDR3 is CATSGGDTQYF. The CDR3 DNA reads TGTGCCACCAGTGGCGGGGATACGCAGTATTTT.

This clone was seen a handful of times. The chain carries TRBV28 and TRBJ2-5; 9 nucleotides align to TRBD2. The CDR3 totals 14 residues. CDR1 and CDR2 (germline): MDHEN, SYDVKM. V shed 6 bases and J 5 bases; nucleotides not matched to a gene: 7. The CDR3 spells CASRRALAGETQYF. The CDR3 DNA follows: TGTGCCAGCAGACGAGCGCTAGCGGGGGAGACCCAGTACTTC.

The CDR3 region has the DNA TGTGCCAGCAGTGCCGGGACAAGCGGCTACACCTTC. It encodes CASSAGTSGYTF. The V and J genes are TRBV2 and TRBJ1-2; perhaps TRBD1 as D (6 bases). The germline V and J ends were trimmed by 4 bases and 8 bases, with 11 bases remaining between them. From germline, CDR1 is SNHLY and CDR2 FYNNEI. CDR3 length: 12 residues.

V and J are TRBV6-6 and TRBJ1-1; 8 nucleotides agree with TRBD1. Germline V gives CDR1 MNHNY, CDR2 SVGAGI (reference sequence). V dropped 2 bases and J dropped 5; count of bases not matched to a gene: 7. CDR3 length: 15 residues. The CDR3 bases are TGTGCCAGCAGTTACCAGGGGGCGCAGGAGACTGAAGCTTTCTTT. Translation gives CASSYQGAQETEAFF.

The chain carries TRBV30 and TRBJ2-5, with 7 nucleotides matching TRBD2. The CDR3 is 13 residues long. Per the germline V gene, CDR1 is GTSNPN and CDR2 is SVGIG (reference sequence). The trim removed 1 base at V and 10 bases at J, leaving 9 bases unmatched. CDR3 bases: TGTGCCTGGAGTGAGGTCTTGGGGGGGATCCAGTACTTC. Residues: CAWSEVLGGIQYF.

This clone was observed a single time. The chain uses TRBV7-2 and TRBJ2-5; 13 bases are a match to TRBD2. Germline V gene sequence: CDR1 SGHTA, CDR2 FQGNSA. The CDR3 spans 17 residues. After removal of 1 base from V and 3 bases from J, the junction contained 5 bases not matched to a gene. The CDR3 sequence: CASSLVGLAGAKETQYF. In DNA form, the CDR3 reads TGTGCCAGCAGCTTAGTCGGACTAGCGGGGGCCAAAGAGACCCAGTACTTC.

This clone was seen a handful of times. The rearrangement joins TRBV5-1 to TRBJ2-3; 11 bases line up with TRBD2. The ends lost 1 base at V and 3 bases at J; junction bases unmatched: 7. The germline V gene has CDR1 SGHRS and CDR2 YFSETQ. This CDR3 has 17 amino acids. CDR3 sequence (DNA): TGCGCCAGCAGCTTGAAACGGCTAGCGGGAGGAACAGATACGCAGTATTTT. It codes for CASSLKRLAGGTDTQYF. The full variable domain, in which reference TRBV5-1 and TRBJ2-3 provide the parts outside the CDR3, is KAGVTQTPRYLIKTRGQQVTLSCSPISGHRSVSWYQQTPGQGLQFLFEYFSETQRNKGNFPGRFSGRQFSNSRSEMNVSTLELGDSALYLCASSLKRLAGGTDTQYFGPGTRLTVL.

This chain uses TRBV7-2 with TRBJ1-3; D might be TRBD1 (6 bases). The CDR3 contains 15 residues. Germline loops: CDR1 SGHTA, CDR2 FQGNSA. The V and J ends lost 2 bases and 6 bases respectively, with 14 bases between them. The CDR3 reads CASSLQGTSVNTIYF. The CDR3 coding sequence is TGTGCCAGCAGCTTACAGGGGACTAGCGTAAACACCATATATTTT.

V is TRBV18 and J is TRBJ1-1, with unresolved D. Germline assignment: CDR1 KGHSH and CDR2 LQKENI. The CDR3 has 13 residues. V dropped 5 bases and J dropped 6 bases, with 13 bases sitting between them. The CDR3 sequence: CASSAPGSAEAFF. CDR3 coding DNA: TGTGCCAGCTCAGCCCCAGGATCGGCTGAAGCTTTCTTT.

The chain has TRBV4-1 and TRBJ2-7; 8 nucleotides match TRBD2. The germline gives CDR1 MGHRA, CDR2 YSYEKL. The CDR3 loop spans 17 amino acids. The J segment lost 5 bases and the V segment lost 2 bases, leaving 14 bases of the junction unmatched. Written as DNA, the CDR3 is TGCGCCAGCAGCCAATCCCCCCTAGCGGGCCCTCGGGACGAGCAGTACTTC. This encodes CASSQSPLAGPRDEQYF.

The sample holds one count of this clone. This chain uses TRBV6-5 with TRBJ1-6, with a weak D call TRBD1 (5 bases). Trimming stripped 10 bases from V and 3 bases from J, with 13 bases between. Germline V gives CDR1 MNHEY, CDR2 SVGAGI. The CDR3 runs 14 residues. CDR3 sequence: CATKAGHYNSPLHF. In nucleotides, the CDR3 is TGTGCCACCAAGGCAGGGCACTATAATTCACCCCTCCACTTT.

The V and J genes are TRBV10-3 and TRBJ2-3, with TRBD1 matching 10 bases. After removal of 1 base from V and 4 bases from J, the junction contained 2 bases not matched to a gene. The V gene's germline CDR1 is ENHRY and CDR2 SYGVKD. CDR3 length: 15 residues. The CDR3 is CAISEFGQGADTQYF. CDR3 coding DNA: TGTGCCATCAGTGAGTTCGGACAGGGGGCAGATACGCAGTATTTT.

J is TRBJ2-1 and V is TRBV9; D is perhaps TRBD2 (6 bases). CDR3 size: 15 residues. Germline CDR1 SGDLS, CDR2 YYNGEE. V was pared by 4 bases and J by 2 bases, with 13 bases between. The CDR3 protein is CASSPLGGAYNEQFF. The CDR3, as DNA: TGTGCCAGCAGCCCCCTCGGCGGGGCCTACAATGAGCAGTTCTTC. The entire variable domain, with the rest obtained from reference TRBV9 and TRBJ2-1, is as follows: DSGVTQTPKHLITATGQRVTLRCSPRSGDLSVYWYQQSLDQGLQFLIQYYNGEERAKGNILERFSAQQFPDLHSELNLSSLELGDSALYFCASSPLGGAYNEQFFGPGTRLTVL.